This T cell receptor (beta chain) emerged from a study of cytomegalovirus exposure and HLA in healthy donors. Overall study context: It was reported in a later analysis that the same platform had been used for the approximately 110 validation repertoires as for the 550 to 750 first-cohort repertoires.

Notes on the study in general: In vitro work confirmed that a few CMV-associated chains recognize CMV antigens.

Donors came from a validation cohort of 95 to 150 subjects, distinct from the first 666-subject cohort. A remark on this clone: Its antigen remains unidentified.

The CDR3 consists of 13 residues. The V and J ends lost 6 bases and 7 bases respectively, with 13 bases between them. Germline-derived CDR1 and CDR2 are WSHSY and SAAADI. Data came from immunoSEQ multiplex PCR; TCRdb stores just in-frame clones and leaves some out. The sample contains about 270,000 clones, around 86% of which appear only once. Sequencing was performed on PBMCs. The sequence derives from a young woman in good health and CMV-seronegative. The chain recombines TRBV10-2 with TRBJ1-5; a possible D gene is TRBD1 (6 bases). The CDR3 here is CASSVQGLQPQHF. The DNA of the CDR3 is TGCGCCAGCAGCGTACAGGGCTTGCAGCCCCAGCATTTT.